What follows are 8 T cell receptor beta chains derived from one specimen sequenced in a study of T cell responses to AZD1222 COVID-19 vaccine. Sequencing was performed with immunoSEQ multiplex PCR; in TCRdb, only in-frame clones are kept and a portion is missing. This sample has approximately 160,000 clones, with 90% found just once. The source material was peripheral blood, sampled on day 0 of AZD1222 vaccination. The receptor set was obtained from an adult in good health.

This chain connects TRBV27 to TRBJ1-1, with 8 nucleotides matching TRBD1. The CDR3 spans 17 residues. CDR1 and CDR2 from the germline V gene are MNHEY and SMNVEV (reference sequence). V lost 6 bases and J lost 1; bases outside the gene matches: 13. In DNA form, the CDR3 reads TGTGCCAGCAGGATCAAAACAGGGGGGTCTGGGAACACTGAAGCTTTCTTT. Protein: CASRIKTGGSGNTEAFF.

The chain recombines TRBV15 with TRBJ1-2, with D perhaps matching TRBD1 (6 bases). The V end was cut by 0 bases, the J end by 4 bases, with 12 bases between. The length of the CDR3 is 15 residues. Germline values: CDR1 LNHNV, CDR2 YYDKDF (reference sequence). CDR3 region: CATSRDATGIYGYTF. CDR3 DNA: TGTGCCACCAGCAGAGATGCGACAGGCATCTATGGCTACACCTTC.

This chain uses TRBV7-9 with TRBJ2-1; either TRBD1 or TRBD2 may supply D (5 bases each). In germline, CDR1 is SEHNR, CDR2 FQNEAQ (reference sequence). Trimming removed 4 bases from V and 6 bases from J, with 16 bases in between. There are 15 residues in the CDR3. The DNA of the CDR3 is TGTGCCAGCAGCTCGCGCCGGGACGGACCCAATGAGCAGTTCTTC. As protein: CASSSRRDGPNEQFF.

This rearrangement joins TRBV11-1 to TRBJ2-1; TRBD1 aligns across 7 bases. Germline CDR1 and CDR2: SGHAT and FQDESV (reference sequence). The CDR3 runs to 15 residues. After removal of 5 bases from V and 4 bases from J, the junction contained 8 bases not matched to a gene. CDR3 loop: CASSSRDRQYNEQFF. CDR3 DNA sequence: TGTGCCAGCAGCAGCCGGGACAGACAATACAATGAGCAGTTCTTC.

The genes are TRBV27 and TRBJ1-2; 12 bases are shared with TRBD1. The germline CDR1 and CDR2 sequences are MNHEY and SMNVEV (reference sequence). The trim removed 3 bases at V and 4 bases at J, leaving 15 bases unmatched. The CDR3 runs 19 residues. The CDR3 DNA reads TGTGCCAGCAGTTTTTTGTCCGGGACAGGGGGCCCCTCGGGCTATGGCTACACCTTC. Translating gives CASSFLSGTGGPSGYGYTF.

The chain links TRBV19 to TRBJ1-5; D possibly corresponds to TRBD1 (6 bases). The ends were cut back, 5 bases at V and 6 bases at J, with 14 bases in the middle. The CDR3 is 14 residues long. Germline assignment: CDR1 LNHDA and CDR2 SQIVND (reference sequence). The CDR3 here is CASSPQGGGQPQHF. The CDR3, as DNA: TGTGCCAGTAGTCCACAGGGAGGAGGTCAGCCCCAGCATTTT.

The chain has TRBV2 and TRBJ1-4; 9 bases match TRBD1. The CDR3 sequence is 16 residues long. V was clipped by 6 bases and J by 1 base; unmatched bases: 6. Per germline, CDR1 SNHLY and CDR2 FYNNEI. This CDR3 reads CASSQQGAGTNEKLFF. CDR3 DNA: TGTGCCAGCAGCCAACAGGGGGCGGGAACTAATGAAAAACTGTTTTTT.

The chain links TRBV7-9 to TRBJ1-4; D not certain. From germline, CDR1 is SEHNR and CDR2 FQNEAQ (reference sequence). This CDR3 contains 13 residues. Trimming took 7 bases from V and 0 from J, leaving 6 bases between them. CDR3 protein: CASMRATNEKLFF. The DNA for the CDR3 is TGTGCCAGCATGAGGGCAACTAATGAAAAACTGTTTTTT.